These 20 T cell receptor beta chains originate from one sample sequenced in a study of CD8 T cells in Susac syndrome. Random hexamers primed reverse transcription of about 0.5 to 1 ug RNA. TCRdb re-called the immunoSEQ multiplex PCR reads through MiXCR, storing one row per CDR3 protein. The sample carries a few hundred thousand distinct CDR3 sequences, about 85% recorded once. Sequenced sample: CD8+ T cells from PBMCs. The receptors stem from a human donor with multiple sclerosis.

This chain links TRBV27 with TRBJ2-1; no reliable D call. This CDR3 has 15 amino acids. V shed 3 bases and J shed 12 bases, with 21 bases lying between them. Germline V gene sequence: CDR1 MNHEY, CDR2 SMNVEV (reference sequence). The CDR3 DNA is TGTGCCAGCAGTTTCCCCGGAGAAGCCTCAATGAGGCAGTTCTTC. Protein product: CASSFPGEASMRQFF.

J is TRBJ2-2 and V is TRBV6-1; TRBD1 aligns across 9 bases. The CDR3 is 16 residues long. J lost 3 bases, V lost 5 bases, and 7 bases had no gene match. CDR1 and CDR2 (germline): MNHNS, SASEGT. CDR3 DNA sequence: TGTGCCAGCAGTCCCCGACAGGGGGAACACACCGGGGAGCTGTTTTTT. It is translated as CASSPRQGEHTGELFF.

The chain employs TRBV7-9 and TRBJ2-5; no definite D call. CDR3 size: 12 residues. With 1 base removed from V and 5 bases from J, the gap between germline ends came to 5 bases. CDR1 is SEHNR and CDR2 is FQNEAQ in the germline V gene (reference sequence). The CDR3 sequence is CASSLVVETQYF. The CDR3 DNA sequence: TGTGCCAGCAGCTTAGTGGTGGAGACCCAGTACTTC.

Only one count was recorded for this clonotype. V and J are TRBV28 and TRBJ2-7; 9 positions match TRBD2. Germline loops: CDR1 MDHEN, CDR2 SYDVKM. CDR3 size: 15 residues. V lost 4 bases, J lost 2 bases, and 6 bases stayed unmatched. The CDR3 nucleotides are TGTGCCAGCAGTTCCGCGGGAGGGGGTACCTACGAGCAGTACTTC. It yields the protein CASSSAGGGTYEQYF.

The V gene is TRBV30, the J gene TRBJ1-1; D gene unclear. The germline CDR1 and CDR2 sequences are GTSNPN and SVGIG (reference sequence). V lost 0 bases to trimming and J lost 7 bases, with 6 bases between them. This CDR3 is built from 11 residues. CDR3 amino acids: CAWSVLSEAFF. The CDR3 DNA reads as TGTGCCTGGAGTGTACTAAGTGAAGCTTTCTTT.

The chain combines TRBV28 with TRBJ2-7; D remains unclear. In germline, CDR1 is MDHEN, CDR2 SYDVKM. The V end was cut by 5 bases, the J end by 3 bases, with 11 bases between. This CDR3 contains 13 residues. The DNA of the CDR3 is TGTGCCAGCAGTCCACTCGCTATCTACGAGCAGTACTTC. It encodes CASSPLAIYEQYF. Full variable domain (missing parts from reference TRBV28 and TRBJ2-7): DVKVTQSSRYLVKRTGEKVFLECVQDMDHENMFWYRQDPGLGLRLIYFSYDVKMKEKGDIPEGYSVSREKKERFSLILESASTNQTSMYLCASSPLAIYEQYFGPGTRLTVT.

V is TRBV3-1 and J is TRBJ2-3; D perhaps matches TRBD2 (6 bases). The CDR3 extends over 16 amino acids. CDR1 and CDR2 from the germline V gene are LGHDT and YNNKEL (reference sequence). The V end was cut by 1 base, the J end by 1 base, with 12 bases between. CDR3 nucleotide sequence: TGTGCCAGCAGCCAAGCGCGCCCGGGAGGCACAGATACGCAGTATTTT. This sequence encodes CASSQARPGGTDTQYF.

This chain connects TRBV19 to TRBJ2-1; tentatively, D is TRBD2 (6 bases). Deletions cut 3 bases from V and 16 bases from J, with 25 bases between. In germline, CDR1 is LNHDA, CDR2 SQIVND (reference sequence). The CDR3 has 15 residues. The CDR3 region has the DNA TGTGCCAGTAGTATTCAGATAAATTACGGGACTGCGATCTTCTTC. Its translation: CASSIQINYGTAIFF.

The chain has TRBV5-6 and TRBJ2-4; TRBD1 agrees at 7 bases. The CDR3 runs to 15 residues. The V gene's germline CDR1 is SGHDT and CDR2 YYEEEE. J gave up 6 bases and V 4 bases, and 10 bases lay outside the gene matches. The DNA for the CDR3 is TGTGCCAGCAGCCAATATCCGGGACAGCGAAACATTCAGTACTTC. This encodes CASSQYPGQRNIQYF.

This chain links TRBV20-1 with TRBJ2-2, with D unclear. The V end lost 7 bases, the J end lost 0 bases, and 9 bases lay between the germline ends. The CDR3 covers 13 residues. The germline CDR1 and CDR2 sequences are DFQATT and SNEGSKA (reference sequence). The CDR3 reads CSVGIPNTGELFF. In nucleotides, the CDR3 is TGCAGTGTGGGAATTCCGAACACCGGGGAGCTGTTTTTT.

CDR3 in amino acids: CASSRGGSLAKNIQYF. The CDR3 DNA follows: TGTGCCAGCAGTAGGGGGGGGTCCTTAGCCAAAAACATTCAGTACTTC. The rearrangement joins TRBV28 to TRBJ2-4; tentatively, D is TRBD2 (7 bases). The ends were cut back, 5 bases at V and 0 bases at J, with 14 bases in the middle. Germline CDR1 reads MDHEN; CDR2 reads SYDVKM. This CDR3 has 16 residues.

The chain joins TRBV27 to TRBJ2-7, with 7 bases that match TRBD1. Germline CDR1 and CDR2: MNHEY and SMNVEV (reference sequence). CDR3 length equals 14 residues. Losses at the gene ends were 6 bases for V and 3 bases for J; bases not matched to a gene: 8. The DNA for the CDR3 is TGTGCCAGCAGCCCAGGGGGAGCCCACTACGAGCAGTACTTC. Residues: CASSPGGAHYEQYF.

This clonotype was counted once. The genes are TRBV9 and TRBJ2-3; 8 nucleotides align to TRBD1. The CDR3 contains 14 residues. Trimming at V came to 3 bases and at J to 5 bases, leaving 5 bases not matched to a gene. The germline V gene has CDR1 SGDLS and CDR2 YYNGEE. The CDR3 spells CASSGTGNEDTQYF. DNA of the CDR3: TGTGCCAGCAGCGGGACAGGGAATGAAGATACGCAGTATTTT. The full variable domain, with the rest looked up from reference TRBV9 and TRBJ2-3, is DSGVTQTPKHLITATGQRVTLRCSPRSGDLSVYWYQQSLDQGLQFLIQYYNGEERAKGNILERFSAQQFPDLHSELNLSSLELGDSALYFCASSGTGNEDTQYFGPGTRLTVL.

The CDR3: CSATRSGSRNEQFF. CDR3 DNA sequence: TGCAGTGCTACGCGGAGTGGAAGTCGAAATGAGCAGTTCTTC. The chain links TRBV20-1 to TRBJ2-1; D is unclear. Deletions cut 4 bases from V and 7 bases from J, with 17 bases between. The V gene's germline CDR1 is DFQATT and CDR2 SNEGSKA (reference sequence). The CDR3 covers 14 residues.

The sample holds a few counts of this clonotype. V and J are TRBV7-8 and TRBJ2-7; D unresolved. V was shortened by 3 bases and J by 0 bases, with 9 bases between the two germline ends. Germline-derived CDR1 and CDR2 are SGHVS and FQNEAQ. The CDR3 extends over 14 amino acids. This CDR3 reads CASSFRRNSYEQYF. CDR3 sequence (DNA): TGTGCCAGCAGCTTTCGGCGGAACTCCTACGAGCAGTACTTC.

The chain employs TRBV19 and TRBJ2-1; D is possibly TRBD1 (5 bases). CDR3 length: 16 residues. Deletions cut 0 bases from V and 4 bases from J, with 13 bases between. CDR1 is LNHDA, CDR2 SQIVND, per germline (reference sequence). The CDR3 region has the DNA TGTGCCAGTAGTATAGATCACCAGGGCCTGTACAATGAGCAGTTCTTC. Translated, it gives CASSIDHQGLYNEQFF.

The chain is built from TRBV7-9 and TRBJ1-1, with D possibly matching TRBD1 (5 bases). Germline V CDR1 and CDR2: SEHNR, FQNEAQ (reference sequence). The ends were cut back, 1 base at V and 0 bases at J, with 15 bases in the middle. The CDR3 spans 17 residues. The CDR3 bases are TGTGCCAGCAGCTTAGGGTGGGCAGGGCTGATGAACACTGAAGCTTTCTTT. Amino acids: CASSLGWAGLMNTEAFF. Combining the CDR3 with reference TRBV7-9 and TRBJ1-1 gives the whole variable domain DTGVSQNPRHKITKRGQNVTFRCDPISEHNRLYWYRQTLGQGPEFLTYFQNEAQLEKSRLLSDRFSAERPKGSFSTLEIQRTEQGDSAMYLCASSLGWAGLMNTEAFFGQGTRLTVV.

The chain uses TRBV5-1 and TRBJ2-1; 9 positions match TRBD2. The V gene's germline CDR1 is SGHRS and CDR2 YFSETQ. Trimming cost V 2 bases and J 6 bases; bases outside gene matches: 12. This CDR3 has 17 amino acids. Here the CDR3 reads CASSLLSGRTPSNEQFF. CDR3 bases: TGCGCCAGCAGCTTACTTAGCGGGAGAACCCCTTCCAATGAGCAGTTCTTC.

This chain links TRBV9 with TRBJ2-7, with D perhaps matching TRBD1 (7 bases). CDR1 and CDR2 from the germline V gene are SGDLS and YYNGEE. This CDR3 spans 17 amino acids. V lost 3 bases, J lost 4 bases, and 23 bases lay in between. CDR3 residues: CASSDHPEQGTGYEQYF. Here the CDR3 DNA reads TGTGCCAGCAGCGATCACCCAGAACAGGGGACTGGATACGAGCAGTACTTC.

This clonotype came up a few times. The chain employs TRBV12-3 or TRBV12-4 and TRBJ1-1; D is undetermined. The germline V and J ends were trimmed by 8 bases and 1 base, with 5 bases remaining between them. The CDR3 sequence is 11 residues long. The CDR3 reads CASGPNTEAFF. Written as DNA, the CDR3 is TGTGCCAGCGGTCCGAACACTGAAGCTTTCTTT.